This TCR beta chain derives from a study of technical replicates of blood from several donors. This table comes from immunoSEQ multiplex PCR, and its TCRdb copy is limited to in-frame clones, with some not included. The data show 60,000 to 90,000 clones, roughly 96% seen once. CDR3 length: 17 amino acids. Trimming took 2 bases from V and 6 from J, leaving 21 bases between them. The V gene's germline CDR1 is LGHNA and CDR2 YNFKEQ. Sequenced input: T cells isolated from PBMCs. This TCR was sampled from a human donor in good health. This chain connects TRBV4-2 to TRBJ2-3, with D maybe TRBD1 (6 bases). CDR3 nucleotides: TGTGCCAGCAGCCAATACACAGGGTTTAGAGGCGCGGATACGCAGTATTTT. It encodes CASSQYTGFRGADTQYF.